Listed below are T cell receptor beta chains from one sample, sequenced in a study of neurological immune-mediated disorders. MiXCR, applied by TCRdb to the 5' RACE reads, yields one record per CDR3 protein. The sample lists approximately 52,000 distinct CDR3 sequences, 3% to 4% occurring once. Sequencing used PBMCs. These receptor sequences come from a man aged 35 to 55 with multiple sclerosis. Both conserved end residues are part of each CDR3. The order of the fields is D gene, clone size, V gene, J gene, CDR3 protein, CDR3 DNA. A D gene is named only where the DNA matches it firmly. Clone size is given as once, few or many counts, or a class when the clone is expanded.

-	many	TRBV5-6	TRBJ1-3	CASSLWGNTIYF	TGTGCCAGCAGCTTGTGGGGAAACACCATATATTTT
-	many	TRBV20-1	TRBJ1-1	CSVGNRRSIGTNTEAFF	TGCAGTGTTGGGAACAGGCGTAGTATAGGGACGAACACTGAAGCTTTCTTT
-	many	TRBV5-1	TRBJ1-2	CASSLEGFTGGYTF	TGCGCCAGCAGCTTAGAGGGCTTCACAGGTGGCTACACCTTC
-	many	TRBV7-2	TRBJ2-7	CASSSPKGLFSSYEQYF	TGTGCCAGCAGCTCACCAAAGGGACTCTTCTCCTCCTACGAGCAGTACTTC
TRBD1	many	TRBV9	TRBJ1-4	CASSRGGTGTNEKLFF	TGTGCCAGCAGCCGGGGAGGGACAGGCACTAATGAAAAACTGTTTTTT
TRBD1	many	TRBV6-1	TRBJ2-5	CASSGTGGRKTQYF	TGTGCCAGCAGCGGGACAGGGGGCAGGAAGACCCAGTACTTC
-	many	TRBV10-3	TRBJ2-3	CAISESRQGLTDTQYF	TGTGCCATCAGTGAGTCCCGGCAGGGACTCACAGATACGCAGTATTTT
TRBD2	many	TRBV11-2	TRBJ2-3	CASSPKAGGPTDTQYF	TGTGCCAGCAGCCCTAAGGCGGGGGGGCCCACAGATACGCAGTATTTT
-	many	TRBV29-1	TRBJ1-6	CSVQMGRDNSPLHF	TGCAGCGTTCAAATGGGCAGGGATAATTCACCCCTCCACTTT
-	many	TRBV20-1	TRBJ1-6	CSATRRGNSPLNF	TGCAGTGCCACCCGTAGGGGGAATTCACCCCTCAACTTT
-	many	TRBV5-1	TRBJ1-2	CASRVESAQNYGYTF	TGCGCCAGCAGGGTGGAGTCAGCCCAGAACTATGGCTACACCTTC